Below, 21 T cell receptor beta chains from the same sample are listed, as sequenced in a study of CD8 T cells in Susac syndrome. Random hexamers served to reverse transcribe roughly 0.45 to 1 ug RNA. TCRdb reprocessed the immunoSEQ multiplex PCR reads via MiXCR and lists one record per CDR3 protein. The sample includes 100,000 to 150,000 distinct CDR3 sequences, 90% to 95% of them seen just once. Sequenced: CD4+ T cells from PBMCs. The origin of the receptors is a human donor in good health.

The chain joins TRBV5-5 to TRBJ1-2; tentative D call: TRBD1 (5 bases). The CDR3 loop spans 14 amino acids. The V and J ends lost 0 bases and 7 bases respectively, with 13 bases between them. Germline CDR1 and CDR2: SGHKS and YYEKEE (reference sequence). CDR3 amino acids: CASSLDQGLVGYTF. The CDR3 coding sequence is TGTGCCAGCAGCTTGGACCAGGGCCTAGTTGGCTACACCTTC.

J is TRBJ1-2 and V is TRBV4-1, with 9 bases lining up with TRBD1. Per germline, CDR1 MGHRA and CDR2 YSYEKL. This CDR3 spans 15 amino acids. J gave up 6 bases and V 2 bases, and 7 bases lay outside the gene matches. The CDR3: CASSQRTGTGNGYTF. In nucleotides, the CDR3 is TGCGCCAGCAGCCAACGTACCGGGACAGGGAATGGCTACACCTTC.

This clonotype has only one observation. The rearrangement joins TRBV5-1 to TRBJ2-7; D is possibly TRBD1 (6 bases). Germline V lookup: CDR1 SGHRS, CDR2 YFSETQ. This CDR3 is built from 14 residues. V was trimmed by 4 bases and J by 2 bases, leaving 13 bases between them. In nucleotides, the CDR3 is TGCGCCAGCAGCCCCGTGACAGGAACCTACGAGCAGTACTTC. Translated: CASSPVTGTYEQYF.

The rearrangement joins TRBV7-6 to TRBJ1-1, with D uncertain. The CDR3 totals 14 residues. The V gene lost 5 bases and the J gene lost 1 base, with 11 bases spanning the gap. Germline CDR1 and CDR2: SGHVS and FNYEAQ. CDR3 region: CASSPRDGNTEAFF. In nucleotides, the CDR3 is TGTGCCAGCAGCCCCCGCGACGGGAACACTGAAGCTTTCTTT.

The J gene is TRBJ2-7, the V gene TRBV3-1; D gene unclear. V was trimmed by 4 bases and J by 2 bases, leaving 9 bases between them. Germline CDR1 and CDR2: LGHDT and YNNKEL (reference sequence). The CDR3 has 13 residues. The CDR3 loop reads CASSRTATYEQYF. CDR3 nucleotides: TGTGCCAGCAGCCGGACCGCTACCTACGAGCAGTACTTC.

The genes are TRBV2 and TRBJ1-1; 8 bases are shared with TRBD1. CDR3 length: 13 amino acids. Germline V gene data show CDR1 as SNHLY and CDR2 as FYNNEI. With 6 bases clipped from V and 2 bases from J, the junction kept 2 bases outside the gene matches. The CDR3 DNA reads as TGTGCCAGCAGGGACAGGGAAAACACTGAAGCTTTCTTT. Its translation is CASRDRENTEAFF.

This clonotype was detected once. The genes are TRBV27 and TRBJ1-2; 7 bases fit TRBD1. The CDR3 has 13 amino acids. CDR1 MNHEY and CDR2 SMNVEV come from the germline V gene (reference sequence). The J segment lost 8 bases and the V segment lost 0 bases, leaving 3 bases of the junction unmatched. In nucleotides, the CDR3 is TGTGCCAGCAGTTTATCAGGGGGCGGGGGCTACACCTTC. It encodes CASSLSGGGGYTF.

This chain links TRBV20-1 with TRBJ1-4, with 7 bases matching TRBD1. After removal of 6 bases from V and 8 bases from J, the junction contained 12 bases not matched to a gene. Germline assignment: CDR1 DFQATT and CDR2 SNEGSKA (reference sequence). This CDR3 contains 14 residues. CDR3 in amino acids: CSALPGTEVEKLFF. The CDR3 nucleotides are TGCAGTGCATTGCCTGGGACAGAGGTAGAAAAACTGTTTTTT.

The V gene is TRBV10-3, the J gene TRBJ2-3; TRBD2 aligns across 13 bases. The CDR3 extends over 13 amino acids. Germline loops: CDR1 ENHRY, CDR2 SYGVKD. V trimming: 8 bases; J trimming: 6 bases; junction bases outside the gene matches: 2. The CDR3 bases are TGTGCCATCCGACTAGCGGGAGGCGATACGCAGTATTTT. Its protein is CAIRLAGGDTQYF.

This chain uses TRBV18 with TRBJ1-2; D ambiguous. The CDR3 consists of 13 residues. Germline V gene sequence: CDR1 KGHSH, CDR2 LQKENI. V was clipped by 3 bases and J by 10 bases, with 15 bases between them. The CDR3 is CASSPRAIQVYTF. DNA for the CDR3: TGTGCCAGCTCACCCCGGGCGATCCAGGTCTACACCTTC.

The J gene is TRBJ2-3, the V gene TRBV6-5; TRBD1 might be the D (6 bases). The CDR3 consists of 15 residues. Germline CDR1 reads MNHEY; CDR2 reads SVGAGI. Trimming left V 0 bases short and J 3 bases short, with 10 bases between. The DNA for the CDR3 is TGTGCCAGCAGTTACTCCAGGCAGGGGACAGATACGCAGTATTTT. The encoded protein is CASSYSRQGTDTQYF.

The V call is TRBV29-1, the J call TRBJ2-5; 8 bases match TRBD2. Germline CDR1 is SQVTM and CDR2 is ANQGSEA. V gave up 7 bases and J gave up 5 bases; unmatched junction bases: 9. This CDR3 comprises 13 residues. CDR3 sequence reads: CSAGSGRVETQYF. CDR3 nucleotide sequence: TGCAGCGCCGGGAGCGGGAGAGTGGAGACCCAGTACTTC. Using reference TRBV29-1 and TRBJ2-5 for the parts outside the CDR3, the full variable domain is SAVISQKPSRDICQRGTSLTIQCQVDSQVTMMFWYRQQPGQSLTLIATANQGSEATYESGFVIDKFPISRPNLTFSTLTVSNMSPEDSSIYLCSAGSGRVETQYFGPGTRLLVL.

The rearrangement joins TRBV4-2 to TRBJ1-2, with D perhaps matching TRBD1 (5 bases). The CDR3 runs to 18 residues. CDR1 is LGHNA and CDR2 is YNFKEQ in the germline V gene. The ends were cut back, 2 bases at V and 3 bases at J, with 22 bases in the middle. CDR3 amino acids: CASSQTPGRGTRHYGYTF. The CDR3 DNA reads TGTGCCAGCAGCCAAACCCCTGGCCGTGGGACCCGGCACTATGGCTACACCTTC.

This clonotype appeared a single time. The rearrangement links TRBV19 to TRBJ1-2; D not resolved. Germline-derived CDR1 and CDR2 are LNHDA and SQIVND (reference sequence). The CDR3 runs 16 residues. Deletions cut 4 bases from V and 3 bases from J, with 18 bases between. The CDR3 region is CASSNIPGLDYYGYTF. The CDR3 DNA reads as TGTGCCAGTAGTAATATTCCGGGCCTGGATTACTATGGCTACACCTTC.

The chain employs TRBV7-2 and TRBJ2-7; maybe TRBD1 (5 bases). This CDR3 contains 13 residues. In germline, CDR1 is SGHTA, CDR2 FQGNSA. Trimming left V 5 bases short and J 3 bases short, with 11 bases between. The CDR3 loop reads CASSIGQGYEQYF. CDR3 bases: TGTGCCAGCAGCATAGGACAAGGCTACGAGCAGTACTTC.

This sequence joins TRBV5-1 and TRBJ2-1, with D uncertain. This CDR3 contains 17 residues. The ends were cut back, 0 bases at V and 0 bases at J, with 13 bases in the middle. Germline V CDR1 and CDR2: SGHRS, YFSETQ. The DNA for the CDR3 is TGCGCCAGCAGCTTGGGCCTGGGCGGAAGCTCCTACAATGAGCAGTTCTTC. Its translation is CASSLGLGGSSYNEQFF.

The genes are TRBV18 and TRBJ2-4; no definite D call. Trimming stripped 0 bases from V and 0 bases from J, with 12 bases between. From germline, CDR1 is KGHSH and CDR2 LQKENI. This CDR3 spans 17 amino acids. The CDR3 DNA reads TGTGCCAGCTCACCACCCTGGGCAGAACTAGCCAAAAACATTCAGTACTTC. Translated: CASSPPWAELAKNIQYF.

This chain uses TRBV18 with TRBJ1-4, with D hard to call. Germline V lookup: CDR1 KGHSH, CDR2 LQKENI. Trimming left V 3 bases short and J 3 bases short, with 8 bases between. The CDR3 covers 14 residues. For the CDR3, the DNA is TGTGCCAGCTCACCGCGGCAGTCTAATGAAAAACTGTTTTTT. This codes for CASSPRQSNEKLFF.

The chain links TRBV18 to TRBJ2-3; D is uncertain. V lost 5 bases and J lost 5, with 11 bases in between. The length of the CDR3 is 13 residues. Germline CDR1 is KGHSH and CDR2 is LQKENI. CDR3 bases: TGTGCCAGCTCATACGCGTTGAGAGATACGCAGTATTTT. It codes for CASSYALRDTQYF.

V and J are TRBV29-1 and TRBJ1-1, with TRBD1 identical over 7 bases. V lost 7 bases and J lost 5; bases outside the gene matches: 4. This CDR3 has 11 residues. Germline values: CDR1 SQVTM, CDR2 ANQGSEA. DNA of the CDR3: TGCAGCGGTACGACAGGGACTGAAGCTTTCTTT. Protein product: CSGTTGTEAFF.

This clonotype was counted once. The CDR3, as DNA: TGTGCCAGCAGCTTACTCGGGACAGCGAATGAAAAACTGTTTTTT. It translates to CASSLLGTANEKLFF. The V and J genes are TRBV7-2 and TRBJ1-4, with 7 bases identical to TRBD1. The CDR3 consists of 15 residues. CDR1 and CDR2 from the germline V gene are SGHTA and FQGNSA. Unmatched junction bases numbered 5, after V lost 2 bases and J lost 5 bases.